This T cell receptor (beta chain) emerged from a study of cytomegalovirus exposure and HLA in healthy donors. In the PCR, 60 Vbeta and 13 Jbeta primers were used. Repertoires were generated with immunoSEQ multiplex PCR, while TCRdb's copy carries only in-frame clones and drops some. The sample yields under 130,000 clones, about 79% seen once. Notes on this clone: Other DNA sequences in the sample encode the same CDR3.

The CDR3 is made up of 15 amino acids. Trimming stripped 2 bases from V and 1 base from J, with 11 bases between. Germline CDR1 reads GTSNPN; CDR2 reads SVGIG (reference sequence). This chain uses TRBV30 with TRBJ2-2; the D gene is possibly TRBD1 (7 bases). The sample taken for sequencing was PBMCs. This receptor was obtained from a man aged 50 to 60 in good health and CMV-seropositive. DNA of the CDR3: TGTGCCTGGAGTTCAGGGGGGCTGAACACCGGGGAGCTGTTTTTT. Translated: CAWSSGGLNTGELFF.